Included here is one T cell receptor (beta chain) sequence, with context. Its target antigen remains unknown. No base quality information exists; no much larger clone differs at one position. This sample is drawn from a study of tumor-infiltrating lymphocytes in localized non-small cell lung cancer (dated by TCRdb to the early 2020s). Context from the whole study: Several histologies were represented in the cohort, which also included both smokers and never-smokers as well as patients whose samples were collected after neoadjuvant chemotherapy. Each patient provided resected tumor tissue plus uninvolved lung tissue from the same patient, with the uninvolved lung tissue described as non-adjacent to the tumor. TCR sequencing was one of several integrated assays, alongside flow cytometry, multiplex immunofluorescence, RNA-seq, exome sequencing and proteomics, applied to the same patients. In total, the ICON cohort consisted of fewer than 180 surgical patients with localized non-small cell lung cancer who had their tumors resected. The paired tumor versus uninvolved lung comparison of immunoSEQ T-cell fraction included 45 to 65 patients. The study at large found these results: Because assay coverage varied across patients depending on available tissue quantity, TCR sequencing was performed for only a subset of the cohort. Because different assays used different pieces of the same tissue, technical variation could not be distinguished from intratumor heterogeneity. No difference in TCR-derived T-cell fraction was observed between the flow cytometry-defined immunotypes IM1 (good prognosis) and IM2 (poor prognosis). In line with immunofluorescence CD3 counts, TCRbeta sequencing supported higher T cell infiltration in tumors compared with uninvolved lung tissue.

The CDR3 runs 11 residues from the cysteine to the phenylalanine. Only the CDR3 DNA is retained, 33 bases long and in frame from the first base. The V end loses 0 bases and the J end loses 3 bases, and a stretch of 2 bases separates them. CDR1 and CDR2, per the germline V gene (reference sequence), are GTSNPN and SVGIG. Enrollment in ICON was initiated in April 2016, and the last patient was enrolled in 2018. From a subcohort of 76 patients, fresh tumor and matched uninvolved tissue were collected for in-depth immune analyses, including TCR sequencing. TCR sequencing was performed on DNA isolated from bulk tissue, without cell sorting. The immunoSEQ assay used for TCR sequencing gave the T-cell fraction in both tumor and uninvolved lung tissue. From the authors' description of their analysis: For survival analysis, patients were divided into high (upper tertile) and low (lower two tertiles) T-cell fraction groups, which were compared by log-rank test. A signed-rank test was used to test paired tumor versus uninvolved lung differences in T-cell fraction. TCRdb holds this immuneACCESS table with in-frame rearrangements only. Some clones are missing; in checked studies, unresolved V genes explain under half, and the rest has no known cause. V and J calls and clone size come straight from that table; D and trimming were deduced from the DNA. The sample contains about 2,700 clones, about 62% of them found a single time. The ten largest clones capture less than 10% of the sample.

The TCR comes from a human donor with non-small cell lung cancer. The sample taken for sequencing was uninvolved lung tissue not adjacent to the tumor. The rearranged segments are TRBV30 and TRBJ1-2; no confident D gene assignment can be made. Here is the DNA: TGTGCCTGGAGTGTACACTATGGCTACACCTTC. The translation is CAWSVHYGYTF.